This record looks at one T cell receptor (beta chain) sequence and its context. Its matching antigen is unknown. This CDR3 region has 12 residues. The V and J ends lost 6 bases and 5 bases respectively, with 8 bases between them. Germline V gene lookup returns CDR1 SGHAT and CDR2 FQNNGV. The record originates from a study of shared clonotypes between healthy human individuals. Naive-designated CD8 cells lacked CD45RO, were positively enriched for CCR7, and omitted terminally differentiated effector memory CD45RA+ cells. Profiled with immunoSEQ multiplex PCR; TCRdb holds only in-frame clones, not every one. The sample consists of approximately 600,000 clones, roughly 95% of them appearing once. Study-wide points: The small donor group covered limited genetic and exposure diversity.

What was sequenced was naive CD8+ T cells sorted from blood. The chain joins TRBV11-2 to TRBJ2-1; D not certain. The source of this sequence is a woman aged 25 to 45 in good health. The CDR3 region is CASSTGDNEQFF. CDR3 nucleotides: TGTGCCAGCAGTACCGGTGACAATGAGCAGTTCTTC.